This T cell receptor (beta chain) is from a study of T cell responses to AZD1222 COVID-19 vaccine. About the research overall: The study pooled second doses at about 4 or about 12 weeks.

This CDR3 is built from 14 residues. Trimming pared 5 bases from V and 5 bases from J, leaving 15 bases between. The germline gives CDR1 MDHEN, CDR2 SYDVKM. Findings and limits, study-wide: Of the AZD1222 recipients, only 5 to 7 were seropositive at baseline. Close to half of spike-specific TCRs reportedly recognize unmutated variant regions. No repertoire was sampled before or during the peak T cell response, only after it.

Method: immunoSEQ multiplex PCR; TCRdb's copy keeps in-frame clones and lacks some. The sample includes 89,000 or so clones, 75% to 90% of them seen just once. A remark on this clone: Its cognate antigen is unknown.

This specimen consisted of peripheral blood, obtained on day 0 of AZD1222 vaccination. The origin of this receptor is an adult in good health. V is TRBV28 and J is TRBJ1-2, with D possibly matching TRBD1 (6 bases). CDR3: CASSAPDSPYGYTF. CDR3 sequence (DNA): TGTGCCAGCAGTGCCCCGGACAGTCCATATGGCTACACCTTC.